A single sample is the source of the 31 T cell receptor beta chains below, sequenced in a study of cytomegalovirus exposure and HLA in healthy donors (dated by TCRdb to about 2017). The library was produced with the immunoSEQ multiplex PCR assay. The immuneACCESS repertoire file appears here via TCRdb, limited to in-frame rearrangements. These files lack a portion of the clones; in checked studies, under half of the deficit traces to unresolved V genes, and the cause of the others is not known. The table for this sample lists roughly 300,000 clones; 86% of them were counted only once. More than 0.8% of the sample is taken by the ten largest. Source material: PBMCs. The receptors stem from a young woman in good health and CMV-seronegative.

This chain uses TRBV6-5 with TRBJ2-3; D possibly corresponds to TRBD2 (6 bases). Germline loops: CDR1 MNHEY, CDR2 SVGAGI. V dropped 5 bases and J dropped 2 bases, with 11 bases sitting between them. The CDR3 contains 14 residues. The CDR3, as DNA: TGTGCCAGCAGTCCTAGACTAGTCACAGATACGCAGTATTTT. Translating gives CASSPRLVTDTQYF.

CDR3 sequence reads: CASSLNPTPAVGNEQFF. In DNA, the CDR3 is TGTGCCAGCAGCTTAAACCCGACTCCGGCGGTAGGCAATGAGCAGTTCTTC. The chain couples TRBV7-9 to TRBJ2-1; no definite D call. V was cut by 2 bases and J by 6 bases, with 20 bases left in between. This CDR3 spans 17 amino acids. Germline CDR1 reads SEHNR; CDR2 reads FQNEAQ (reference sequence). The whole variable domain, filled in from reference TRBV7-9 and TRBJ2-1, reads DTGVSQNPRHKITKRGQNVTFRCDPISEHNRLYWYRQTLGQGPEFLTYFQNEAQLEKSRLLSDRFSAERPKGSFSTLEIQRTEQGDSAMYLCASSLNPTPAVGNEQFFGPGTRLTVL.

This sequence joins TRBV27 and TRBJ2-7; D is unclear. The CDR3 totals 13 residues. The V end lost 2 bases, the J end lost 2 bases, and 7 bases lay between the germline ends. The germline CDR1 and CDR2 sequences are MNHEY and SMNVEV (reference sequence). The CDR3 DNA reads as TGTGCCAGCAGTTTAAACAGAGCCTACGAGCAGTACTTC. Translating gives CASSLNRAYEQYF.

The rearrangement joins TRBV7-8 to TRBJ1-5; a weak D match, TRBD1 (5 bases). The V end was cut by 2 bases, the J end by 5 bases, with 10 bases between. This CDR3 contains 14 residues. Germline V CDR1 and CDR2: SGHVS, FQNEAQ. CDR3 residues: CASSLRQGYQPQHF. The CDR3 DNA reads TGTGCCAGCAGCTTAAGGCAGGGATATCAGCCCCAGCATTTT.

This chain uses TRBV4-1 with TRBJ2-1, with 7 bases that match TRBD2. Germline CDR1 is MGHRA and CDR2 is YSYEKL. CDR3 length: 18 amino acids. V shed 4 bases and J 8 bases; nucleotides not matched to a gene: 20. CDR3 sequence reads: CASSPLRMASGIQDEQFF. The CDR3 DNA follows: TGCGCCAGCAGCCCCCTAAGAATGGCTAGCGGAATACAGGATGAGCAGTTCTTC.

This clone has just a few counts. The chain carries TRBV14 and TRBJ2-7, with 11 bases identical to TRBD2. The CDR3 totals 15 residues. V gave up 0 bases and J gave up 3 bases; unmatched junction bases: 1. Per germline, CDR1 SGHDN and CDR2 FVKESK. CDR3 nucleotides: TGTGCCAGCAGCCAAGAACTAGCGGGGGACTACGAGCAGTACTTC. It is translated as CASSQELAGDYEQYF.

The chain carries TRBV29-1 and TRBJ1-2, with TRBD1 as a possible D gene (5 bases). Per germline, CDR1 SQVTM and CDR2 ANQGSEA. The CDR3 has 15 amino acids. V lost 6 bases, J lost 3 bases, and 20 bases lay in between. Here the CDR3 reads CSVAGTRGEDYGYTF. The CDR3 DNA reads as TGCAGCGTCGCCGGGACTAGGGGTGAGGACTATGGCTACACCTTC. The full variable domain, rest sourced from reference TRBV29-1 and TRBJ1-2, is SAVISQKPSRDICQRGTSLTIQCQVDSQVTMMFWYRQQPGQSLTLIATANQGSEATYESGFVIDKFPISRPNLTFSTLTVSNMSPEDSSIYLCSVAGTRGEDYGYTFGSGTRLTVV.

This chain uses TRBV13 with TRBJ2-1, with D maybe TRBD1 (5 bases). Germline-derived CDR1 and CDR2 are PRHDT and FYEKMQ (reference sequence). V was clipped by 2 bases and J by 7 bases, with 12 bases between them. This CDR3 has 14 amino acids. CDR3 nucleotide sequence: TGTGCCAGCAGCTTAATGCAGGGTACGAATGAGCAGTTCTTC. It yields the protein CASSLMQGTNEQFF.

The J gene is TRBJ1-1, the V gene TRBV11-2; TRBD1 might be the D (6 bases). The V gene's germline CDR1 is SGHAT and CDR2 FQNNGV. V lost 1 base, J lost 1 base, and 19 bases lay in between. This CDR3 region has 18 residues. CDR3 DNA sequence: TGTGCCAGCAGCTTAGGAACGAGCAGGGGACCGTCGAACACTGAAGCTTTCTTT. It specifies CASSLGTSRGPSNTEAFF.

This chain connects TRBV2 to TRBJ2-6; D may be TRBD1 (5 bases). Trimming shortened V by 8 bases and J by 1 base, and 21 bases separated the two germline ends. The CDR3 contains 18 residues. Germline assignment: CDR1 SNHLY and CDR2 FYNNEI. CDR3: CASSSRAPPPSGANVLTF. CDR3 nucleotides: TGTGCCAGCTCGAGCAGGGCACCCCCACCGTCTGGGGCCAACGTCCTGACTTTC.

The sample holds one count of this clone. The chain links TRBV28 to TRBJ2-1; 11 bases align to TRBD2. The junction had 10 bases not matched to a gene; V was cut back by 6 bases and J by 9 bases. The CDR3 runs to 15 residues. The germline V gene encodes CDR1 MDHEN and CDR2 SYDVKM. Here the CDR3 reads CASRPLAGGGREQFF. CDR3 in DNA: TGTGCCAGCAGGCCCCTAGCGGGAGGAGGGCGTGAGCAGTTCTTC.

The chain carries TRBV4-1 and TRBJ2-5; TRBD2 aligns across 7 bases. Germline V gives CDR1 MGHRA, CDR2 YSYEKL. The V gene end was trimmed by 3 bases and the J gene end by 5 bases; junction bases not matched to a gene: 9. The CDR3 sequence is 15 residues long. This chain's CDR3 is CASSHSTSEWETQYF. DNA for the CDR3: TGCGCCAGCAGCCACTCCACTAGCGAATGGGAGACCCAGTACTTC.

V gene TRBV5-6 combines with J gene TRBJ1-4; 9 bases line up with TRBD1. The V segment lost 4 bases and the J segment 8 bases; nucleotides outside the gene matches: 3. The germline gives CDR1 SGHDT, CDR2 YYEEEE. CDR3 length equals 13 residues. The CDR3: CASSRTGVEKLFF. In DNA form, the CDR3 reads TGTGCCAGCAGCAGGACAGGGGTGGAAAAACTGTTTTTT.

J is TRBJ2-5 and V is TRBV7-2; 9 bases align to TRBD2. Germline CDR1 reads SGHTA; CDR2 reads FQGNSA. V was clipped by 1 base and J by 4 bases; unmatched bases: 1. The CDR3 loop spans 14 amino acids. The CDR3 nucleotides are TGTGCCAGCAGCTTAGTAGCGGGGGCAGAGACCCAGTACTTC. Protein sequence: CASSLVAGAETQYF.

The chain recombines TRBV9 with TRBJ2-3, with unresolved D. CDR3 length: 12 amino acids. Per germline, CDR1 SGDLS and CDR2 YYNGEE. The V end was cut by 0 bases, the J end by 5 bases, with 4 bases between. CDR3 sequence: CASSVVKDTQYF. As DNA, the CDR3 is TGTGCCAGCAGCGTAGTTAAAGATACGCAGTATTTT. The full variable domain, in which reference TRBV9 and TRBJ2-3 provide the parts outside the CDR3, is DSGVTQTPKHLITATGQRVTLRCSPRSGDLSVYWYQQSLDQGLQFLIQYYNGEERAKGNILERFSAQQFPDLHSELNLSSLELGDSALYFCASSVVKDTQYFGPGTRLTVL.

The CDR3 loop is CASSTGGDTQYF. The CDR3 DNA reads as TGTGCCAGCAGCACAGGGGGAGATACGCAGTATTTT. The V gene is TRBV6-5, the J gene TRBJ2-3, with 8 bases fitting TRBD1. Germline CDR1 and CDR2: MNHEY and SVGAGI. The CDR3 consists of 12 residues. V was clipped by 6 bases and J by 5 bases; unmatched bases: 1.

In DNA, the CDR3 is TGTGCCAGCAGCCAAGATGGGGGGACGGTCCAAGAGACCCAGTACTTC. Its protein is CASSQDGGTVQETQYF. The rearrangement uses TRBV4-2 and TRBJ2-5; a weak D match, TRBD2 (6 bases). This CDR3 spans 16 amino acids. V lost 0 bases, J lost 1 base, and 12 bases lay in between. Germline CDR1 reads LGHNA; CDR2 reads YNFKEQ.

A few counts support this clone. V gene TRBV4-3 combines with J gene TRBJ1-1, with D possibly being TRBD1 (5 bases). V lost 4 bases to trimming and J lost 1 base, with 16 bases between them. CDR1 LGHNA and CDR2 YSLEER come from the germline V gene. The CDR3 runs 16 residues. This CDR3 reads CASSRPQGWGNTEAFF. The CDR3 bases are TGCGCCAGCAGCCGCCCCCAGGGTTGGGGGAACACTGAAGCTTTCTTT.

The V call is TRBV2, the J call TRBJ2-2, with D perhaps matching TRBD2 (5 bases). CDR3 size: 14 residues. In germline, CDR1 is SNHLY, CDR2 FYNNEI. Trimming removed 7 bases at V and 4 bases at J, with 13 bases between. CDR3 coding DNA: TGTGCCAGCATCGAAGGAGGAATCACCGGGGAGCTGTTTTTT. It codes for CASIEGGITGELFF.

The gene calls are TRBV13 and TRBJ1-1; D gene ambiguous. Trimming removed 1 base at V and 4 bases at J, with 7 bases between. Germline V gene data show CDR1 as PRHDT and CDR2 as FYEKMQ (reference sequence). The CDR3 contains 13 residues. The CDR3 spells CASSLERATEAFF. As DNA, the CDR3 is TGTGCCAGCAGCTTAGAACGAGCCACTGAAGCTTTCTTT.

The rearrangement links TRBV11-2 to TRBJ1-2; 7 positions match TRBD1. The CDR3 has 14 residues. The J segment lost 8 bases and the V segment lost 5 bases, leaving 11 bases of the junction unmatched. Germline V CDR1 and CDR2: SGHAT, FQNNGV. This CDR3 is CASSKQGIITGYTF. The CDR3 DNA sequence: TGTGCCAGCAGCAAACAGGGGATCATCACGGGCTACACCTTC.

This sequence joins TRBV6-1 and TRBJ2-7; D is unclear. Germline V gives CDR1 MNHNS, CDR2 SASEGT. V was shortened by 1 base and J by 4 bases, with 11 bases between the two germline ends. The CDR3 totals 14 residues. The CDR3 DNA reads as TGTGCCAGCAGTGAAGTAGAGTTAGCATACGAGCAGTACTTC. Translation: CASSEVELAYEQYF.

The CDR3 DNA sequence: TGTGCCAGCAGCCGTAAGGACAGGGCGGGCGAGGGCTACACCTTC. It codes for CASSRKDRAGEGYTF. V gene TRBV28 combines with J gene TRBJ1-2; 8 bases fit TRBD1. The germline gives CDR1 MDHEN, CDR2 SYDVKM. The ends lost 6 bases at V and 8 bases at J; junction bases unmatched: 14. The CDR3 has 15 residues.

The CDR3, as DNA: TGTGCCAGCAGCTCGGGACAGGGGCCCTACGAGCAGTACTTC. Translation: CASSSGQGPYEQYF. This sequence joins TRBV5-6 and TRBJ2-7; 10 bases agree with TRBD1. Germline CDR1 reads SGHDT; CDR2 reads YYEEEE. CDR3 length: 14 residues. After removal of 3 bases from V and 2 bases from J, the junction contained 2 bases not matched to a gene.

The CDR3 DNA reads as TGTGCCAGCAGTCCCCGACTAGCGGGAAAGGAGACCCAGTACTTC. This encodes CASSPRLAGKETQYF. This chain connects TRBV2 to TRBJ2-5, with 11 bases fitting TRBD2. Trimming cost V 5 bases and J 5 bases; bases outside gene matches: 7. The CDR3 length is 15 residues. Per the germline V gene, CDR1 is SNHLY and CDR2 is FYNNEI.

The rearrangement links TRBV25-1 to TRBJ2-7; D may be TRBD1 (6 bases). Trimming pared 8 bases from V and 2 bases from J, leaving 16 bases between. Germline values: CDR1 MGHDK, CDR2 SYGVNS. The CDR3 has 14 amino acids. CDR3 in amino acids: CASSHRDITYEQYF. CDR3 sequence (DNA): TGTGCCAGCTCTCACCGGGACATCACCTACGAGCAGTACTTC.

V is TRBV6-5 and J is TRBJ2-3, with TRBD2 matching 10 bases. The CDR3 contains 16 residues. Germline V gene lookup returns CDR1 MNHEY and CDR2 SVGAGI. V dropped 1 base and J dropped 0; count of bases not matched to a gene: 1. This chain's CDR3 is CASSYLGLASTDTQYF. The DNA of the CDR3 is TGTGCCAGCAGTTACTTGGGACTAGCGAGCACAGATACGCAGTATTTT.

J is TRBJ1-2 and V is TRBV7-2, with 9 bases that match TRBD1. The CDR3 sequence is 15 residues long. CDR1 and CDR2 from the germline V gene are SGHTA and FQGNSA. Trimming at V came to 5 bases and at J to 4 bases, leaving 8 bases not matched to a gene. In DNA form, the CDR3 reads TGTGCCAGCAGCCCCGACTGGGACAGGGCCTATGGCTACACCTTC. It translates to CASSPDWDRAYGYTF.

The chain uses TRBV6-5 and TRBJ2-1, with D possibly TRBD1 on 6 matching bases. The V end lost 0 bases, the J end lost 1 base, and 10 bases lay between the germline ends. There are 16 residues in the CDR3. CDR1 MNHEY and CDR2 SVGAGI come from the germline V gene. Here the CDR3 reads CASSYSVQGSYNEQFF. Written as DNA, the CDR3 is TGTGCCAGCAGTTACTCGGTGCAGGGGTCCTACAATGAGCAGTTCTTC.

The chain combines TRBV7-6 with TRBJ2-3; a weak D match, TRBD2 (5 bases). Trimming took 1 base from V and 0 from J, leaving 11 bases between them. This CDR3 is built from 16 residues. The germline CDR1 and CDR2 sequences are SGHVS and FNYEAQ. The CDR3 protein is CASSLGGVGSTDTQYF. The CDR3 nucleotides read TGTGCCAGCAGCTTAGGGGGAGTGGGTAGCACAGATACGCAGTATTTT.

The rearrangement joins TRBV6-5 to TRBJ2-1; TRBD2 is a possible D gene (5 bases). The CDR3 runs to 9 residues. The germline V gene has CDR1 MNHEY and CDR2 SVGAGI. V lost 4 bases to trimming and J lost 15 bases, with 7 bases between them. The CDR3 sequence is CASSSAGFF. CDR3 DNA sequence: TGTGCCAGCAGTTCCGCGGGGTTCTTC.